This TCR beta chain is from a study of T cells in Graves' hyperthyroidism and ophthalmopathy. Across 18 months, stable Graves' hyperthyroidism was marked by no progression to ophthalmopathy. Together with thyroid ultrasound, orbital computed tomography, serum thyroxine and TRAb, clinical symptoms were used for diagnoses. This clonotype was detected a few times. Its antigen is still unknown. This CDR3 is 14 amino acids long. Germline CDR1 is SGHAT and CDR2 is FQNNGV. Between the trimmed V and J ends, which lost 3 bases and 4 bases, there was a span of 12 bases. Regarding the study as a whole: Patients with ophthalmopathy were separated from those with stable hyperthyroidism by a 13 V-J model.

Researchers amplified the TCR beta CDR3 regions from RNA transcripts. An initial round of RT-PCR targeting the TCR CDR3 relied on the HTBI primer set. TCRdb analysed the multiplex PCR reads with MiXCR anew, one entry per CDR3 protein. This sample carries some 510,000 distinct CDR3 sequences, around 46% of them seen once, and the ten largest clones take approximately 8.2%. Sequencing used peripheral blood or thyroid tissue (not recorded which). This TCR was sampled from a woman between 18 and 29 years old with Graves' hyperthyroidism. V and J are TRBV11-2 and TRBJ1-2; D is uncertain. The CDR3 region is CASSFQSGPYGYTF. The CDR3 DNA reads TGTGCCAGCAGCTTTCAGTCCGGACCCTATGGCTACACCTTC.